The clone carrying this T cell receptor (beta chain) was counted once. Its antigen is not identified. This CDR3 has 13 amino acids. The ends were cut back, 4 bases at V and 7 bases at J, with 14 bases in the middle. Germline loops: CDR1 MNHNY, CDR2 SVGAGI (reference sequence). This sample stems from a study of T cell responses to AZD1222 COVID-19 vaccine. Findings of the study overall: Only a handful of individuals given AZD1222 were seropositive at baseline. Repertoire sampling happened only post peak T cell response. Nearly half of spike-specific TCRs reportedly go after variant regions that carry no mutations. Researchers report vaccine-associated CD4 TCRs spanning spike, with dominance at 160-218 and 743-854.

Assay used: immunoSEQ multiplex PCR; TCRdb lists only in-frame clones, some missing. The data show about 150,000 clones, around nine tenths seen once. The chain recombines TRBV6-6 with TRBJ2-7; either TRBD1 or TRBD2 may supply D (7 bases each). This sample comprised peripheral blood, obtained after recovery from COVID-19. The TCR sequence derives from an adult who had recovered from COVID-19. The CDR3: CASSWEGADEQYF. CDR3 bases: TGTGCCAGCAGTTGGGAGGGGGCGGATGAGCAGTACTTC.